The clone carrying this TCR beta chain was seen a few times. This sample was included in a study of patients and donors after allogeneic stem cell transplantation. TCRdb ran MiXCR on the RT-PCR reads and lists one entry per CDR3 protein. Altogether roughly 200,000 distinct CDR3 sequences are present, 35% to 45% being singletons, with the ten largest covering roughly 12%. Germline V gene lookup returns CDR1 SGHRS and CDR2 YFSETQ. There are 15 residues in the CDR3. Trimming removed 4 bases from V and 1 base from J, with 14 bases in between. This sequence originates from a human donor who was either an allogeneic HSCT recipient or a stem cell or donor lymphocyte infusion donor (not recorded which). It is not recorded whose cells these are; they may come from a transplant donor. Sequencing was carried out using blood, either unsorted or a sorted T cell fraction (not recorded which). This chain connects TRBV5-1 to TRBJ1-1; the D gene is possibly TRBD1 (6 bases). The CDR3 loop reads CASSPLGAWNTEAFF. In DNA, the CDR3 is TGCGCCAGCAGCCCGTTGGGGGCGTGGAACACTGAAGCTTTCTTT.